The 17 T cell receptor beta chains below come from one sample, sequenced in a study of blood T cell repertoires in COVID-19. Clones were read by immunoSEQ multiplex PCR, and TCRdb kept only the in-frame ones, dropping some. The sample includes roughly 170,000 clones, roughly 86% of them seen just once. Material: peripheral blood. These receptors were collected from a man aged 40-49 years with active or convalescent COVID-19.

This clone was observed once. This sequence joins TRBV3-1 (or the pseudogene TRBV3-2) and TRBJ2-3, with 8 bases that match TRBD2. Losses at the gene ends were 1 base for V and 2 bases for J; bases not matched to a gene: 2. The CDR3 has 15 residues. Germline V lookup: CDR1 LGHDT, CDR2 YNNKEL (reference sequence). Written as DNA, the CDR3 is TGTGCCAGCAGCCAAGTAGCGGGGCACACAGATACGCAGTATTTT. Protein sequence: CASSQVAGHTDTQYF.

This clone was seen once. The same CDR3 also results from other DNA sequences found in this sample. The V call is TRBV7-2, the J call TRBJ2-5; no definite D call. Germline V gene sequence: CDR1 SGHTA, CDR2 FQGNSA. CDR3 length equals 14 residues. Trimming took off 1 base at V and 1 base at J, with 7 bases between the two ends. The CDR3 region is CASSLGGLQETQYF. The CDR3 DNA reads as TGTGCCAGCAGCTTAGGAGGCCTCCAAGAGACCCAGTACTTC.

The V call is TRBV6-6, the J call TRBJ1-5, with D tentatively TRBD1 (6 bases). This CDR3 has 14 amino acids. The V end lost 5 bases, the J end lost 9 bases, and 17 bases lay between the germline ends. Germline V CDR1 and CDR2: MNHNY, SVGAGI (reference sequence). The CDR3 sequence: CASSLGGGGGPQHF. The CDR3, as DNA: TGTGCCAGCAGTCTTGGGGGGGGCGGCGGGCCCCAGCATTTT.

CDR3 loop: CASSPGQAYGYTF. CDR3 sequence (DNA): TGTGCCAGCAGCCCAGGACAGGCTTATGGCTACACCTTC. The chain is built from TRBV3-1 (or the pseudogene TRBV3-2) and TRBJ1-2; 7 nucleotides line up with TRBD1. V shed 4 bases, J shed 5 bases, and the junction held 4 bases outside the gene matches. The CDR3 has 13 residues. Germline loops: CDR1 LGHDT, CDR2 YNNKEL (reference sequence).

This sequence joins TRBV24-1 and TRBJ2-5; TRBD2 agrees at 13 bases. With V trimmed by 4 bases and J by 0 bases, 4 bases remained unmatched. There are 17 residues in the CDR3. In germline, CDR1 is KGHDR, CDR2 SFDVKD. The CDR3 reads CATSDPGLAGNQETQYF. The CDR3 nucleotides read TGTGCCACCAGTGACCCGGGACTAGCGGGGAACCAAGAGACCCAGTACTTC.

This clone was counted a few times. This chain links TRBV7-2 with TRBJ1-2; D is unresolved. Germline loops: CDR1 SGHTA, CDR2 FQGNSA. The CDR3 has 14 residues. V gave up 5 bases and J gave up 5 bases, with 15 bases separating them. The CDR3 bases are TGTGCCAGCAGCGCAGGAGGGAGAAAATATGGCTACACCTTC. Amino acid sequence: CASSAGGRKYGYTF. The entire variable domain, with the rest obtained from reference TRBV7-2 and TRBJ1-2, is as follows: GAGVSQSPSNKVTEKGKDVELRCDPISGHTALYWYRQSLGQGLEFLIYFQGNSAPDKSGLPSDRFSAERTGGSVSTLTIQRTQQEDSAVYLCASSAGGRKYGYTFGSGTRLTVV.

The V gene is TRBV12-3 or TRBV12-4, the J gene TRBJ1-1; D unresolved. The CDR3 is made up of 13 amino acids. V was trimmed by 3 bases and J by 6 bases, leaving 11 bases between them. This chain's CDR3 is CASSFFTGAEAFF. CDR3 coding DNA: TGTGCCAGCAGTTTTTTCACGGGTGCTGAAGCTTTCTTT.

Written as DNA, the CDR3 is TGTGCCAGCAAAACAGCCGGGGAGGACAATGAGCAGTTCTTC. Translated: CASKTAGEDNEQFF. The chain links TRBV28 to TRBJ2-1; maybe TRBD2 (6 bases). This CDR3 spans 14 amino acids. Looked up from germline, CDR1 is MDHEN and CDR2 is SYDVKM. Trimming removed 7 bases at V and 5 bases at J, with 15 bases between.

This clone was seen a handful of times. The CDR3, as DNA: TGTGCCAGCAGTCTGGACAGTGAAGCTTTCTTT. This encodes CASSLDSEAFF. This chain links TRBV6-5 with TRBJ1-1; D might be TRBD1 (6 bases). Trimming cost V 5 bases and J 7 bases, with 8 bases left between them. Looked up from germline, CDR1 is MNHEY and CDR2 is SVGAGI. The CDR3 runs to 11 residues.

The chain links TRBV5-1 to TRBJ2-7; TRBD1 matches 9 bases. The CDR3 runs to 14 residues. The germline V gene encodes CDR1 SGHRS and CDR2 YFSETQ. V lost 3 bases, J lost 2 bases, and 3 bases stayed unmatched. CDR3 amino acids: CASSSGTGTYEQYF. The CDR3 DNA reads as TGCGCCAGCAGCTCCGGGACAGGGACCTACGAGCAGTACTTC.

This chain connects TRBV6-6 to TRBJ2-1, with D perhaps TRBD2 (7 bases). This CDR3 region has 14 residues. The V and J ends lost 0 bases and 6 bases respectively, with 9 bases between them. The germline V gene has CDR1 MNHNY and CDR2 SVGAGI (reference sequence). The CDR3 DNA sequence: TGTGCCAGCAGTTACTCAAGGGGGGGCAATGAGCAGTTCTTC. Translated: CASSYSRGGNEQFF.

The chain employs TRBV3-1 (or the pseudogene TRBV3-2) and TRBJ1-2; 8 bases are shared with TRBD1. The J segment lost 5 bases and the V segment lost 4 bases, leaving 9 bases of the junction unmatched. This CDR3 comprises 15 residues. CDR1 LGHDT and CDR2 YNNKEL come from the germline V gene (reference sequence). CDR3 coding DNA: TGTGCCAGCAGCCGATCCGGGACAGGATCTTATGGCTACACCTTC. This sequence encodes CASSRSGTGSYGYTF.

The chain has TRBV4-2 and TRBJ2-1, with 9 positions matching TRBD1. The V segment lost 3 bases and the J segment 8 bases; nucleotides outside the gene matches: 5. Looked up from germline, CDR1 is LGHNA and CDR2 is YNFKEQ. This CDR3 has 14 residues. The CDR3 DNA follows: TGTGCCAGCAGCCAGGGGACAGGGAAATATGAGCAGTTCTTC. This translates into CASSQGTGKYEQFF.

The rearrangement links TRBV6-2 or TRBV6-3 to TRBJ2-3; D unresolved. The germline V and J ends were trimmed by 5 bases and 2 bases, with 11 bases remaining between them. Germline V gene sequence: CDR1 MNHEY, CDR2 SVGEGT. The CDR3 runs 14 residues. DNA for the CDR3: TGTGCCAGCAGTCGCGCGGCCTTCACAGATACGCAGTATTTT. It translates to CASSRAAFTDTQYF.

This chain links TRBV11-2 with TRBJ2-7; 9 bases map to TRBD1. J was trimmed by 4 bases and V by 2 bases; bases with no gene match: 3. The CDR3 is made up of 14 amino acids. Germline values: CDR1 SGHAT, CDR2 FQNNGV. CDR3 residues: CASSLTQGAYEQYF. The CDR3 DNA reads as TGTGCCAGCAGCTTAACACAGGGGGCTTACGAGCAGTACTTC. Complete variable domain (other parts from reference TRBV11-2 and TRBJ2-7): EAGVAQSPRYKIIEKRQSVAFWCNPISGHATLYWYQQILGQGPKLLIQFQNNGVVDDSQLPKDRFSAERLKGVDSTLKIQPAKLEDSAVYLCASSLTQGAYEQYFGPGTRLTVT.

A single count supports this clone. The chain links TRBV6-2 or TRBV6-3 to TRBJ2-3; 13 bases are a match to TRBD2. CDR1 MNHEY and CDR2 SVGEGT come from the germline V gene. V gave up 5 bases and J gave up 5 bases; unmatched junction bases: 4. The CDR3 totals 15 residues. For the CDR3, the DNA is TGTGCCAGCAGTCGGACTAGCGGGGGTTTAGATACGCAGTATTTT. The encoded protein is CASSRTSGGLDTQYF.

The CDR3, as DNA: TGCGCCAGCAGCGCCGATAGCGGGGCCTACAATGAGCAGTTCTTC. Amino acid sequence: CASSADSGAYNEQFF. The chain carries TRBV5-1 and TRBJ2-1; the match to TRBD2 covers 8 bases. With 4 bases clipped from V and 2 bases from J, the junction kept 5 bases outside the gene matches. The CDR3 is 15 residues long. Germline V CDR1 and CDR2: SGHRS, YFSETQ. Using reference TRBV5-1 and TRBJ2-1 for the parts outside the CDR3, the full variable domain is KAGVTQTPRYLIKTRGQQVTLSCSPISGHRSVSWYQQTPGQGLQFLFEYFSETQRNKGNFPGRFSGRQFSNSRSEMNVSTLELGDSALYLCASSADSGAYNEQFFGPGTRLTVL.